This TCR beta chain was found in a study of regulatory T cells in long-lasting Graves disease. Arm-PCR of CDR3 regions and iRepertoire HTBI primers were the basis on which TCR beta libraries were built. TCRdb called the multiplex PCR reads again in MiXCR, with one record for every CDR3 protein. This table holds some 250,000 distinct CDR3 sequences, about 16% found once. Time point noted: newly diagnosed GD, antithyroid drugs for less than 3 months. RNA from PBMCs was the source of the TCR library. V was trimmed by 2 bases and J by 3 bases, leaving 12 bases between them. Germline CDR1 is MNHEY and CDR2 is SVGEGT. The CDR3 runs 15 residues. This clonotype was recorded many times.

The source material was peripheral blood mononuclear cells (PBMCs), sampled at new diagnosis, from a patient treated with antithyroid drugs. This TCR came from a female donor with Graves disease. This chain joins TRBV6-2 or TRBV6-3 and TRBJ2-3; D may be TRBD2 (5 bases). The CDR3 spells CASSYRGKETDTQYF. Here the CDR3 DNA reads TGTGCCAGCAGTTACCGGGGAAAAGAGACAGATACGCAGTATTTT.